The T cell receptor (beta chain) described here comes from a study of T cell repertoires in cytomegalovirus infection. CDR1 and CDR2 (germline): LGHDT, YNNKEL (reference sequence). V lost 5 bases, J lost 3 bases, and 6 bases stayed unmatched. The CDR3 consists of 16 residues. A remark on this clonotype: Its antigen is currently unknown.

TCRdb recomputed calls from the reads with MiXCR, one row per CDR3 protein. Found here are about 770,000 distinct CDR3 sequences, 25% to 35% of them singletons; the top ten hold around 14%. The clonotype originates from a human donor in good health (CMV status not recorded). Some clones in this sample may be carry-over from other donors' samples. The chain employs TRBV3-1 and TRBJ2-1; 11 nucleotides agree with TRBD2. The material sequenced was cultured CD8+ T cells from PBMCs, taken from culture after CMV antigen stimulation. The CDR3, as DNA: TGTGCCAGCAGCTTTGGGACTAGCGGACACTACAATGAGCAGTTCTTC. Its protein product is CASSFGTSGHYNEQFF.